Listed below are T cell receptor beta chains from one sample, sequenced in a study of blood T cell repertoires in COVID-19. Only in-frame clones appear in the TCRdb table, and some are missing; sequencing was by immunoSEQ multiplex PCR. Counted here are 80,000 to 100,000 clones, more than 70% occurring once; the ten biggest clones make up just under 20%. Material for sequencing was peripheral blood. The source of these receptors is a human donor in a cohort sampled during active COVID-19. Each CDR3 is given with its conserved first and last residue. A D gene is named only where the DNA matches it firmly. Clone size is shown for a subset of rows, as once, few, many or a class of expanded clone.

cdr3_nt: TGTGCCAGCAGTCCTATTAATCAGCCCCAGCATTTT; cdr3_aa: CASSPINQPQHF; clone_size: once; d_call: -; v_call: TRBV28; j_call: TRBJ1-5
cdr3_nt: TGTGCCAGCAGCGAACAGGGGGCTGGCTACACCTTC; cdr3_aa: CASSEQGAGYTF; clone_size: few; d_call: TRBD1; v_call: TRBV11-3; j_call: TRBJ1-2
cdr3_nt: TGCAGCGTACCTCGGACAGCGCGAGGCACCATATATTTT; cdr3_aa: CSVPRTARGTIYF; clone_size: -; d_call: -; v_call: TRBV29-1; j_call: TRBJ1-3
cdr3_nt: TGTGCCAGCAGCTCGCGGGCGGACACTGAAGCTTTCTTT; cdr3_aa: CASSSRADTEAFF; clone_size: -; d_call: -; v_call: TRBV7-6; j_call: TRBJ1-1
cdr3_nt: TGTGCCTGCACCAAACAGGGTAGCGGACCCTCCTACGAGCAGTACTTC; cdr3_aa: CACTKQGSGPSYEQYF; clone_size: -; d_call: -; v_call: TRBV7-9; j_call: TRBJ2-7
cdr3_nt: TGTGGTACGCGGGGTCTAGGCACCGGGGAGCTGTTTTTT; cdr3_aa: CGTRGLGTGELFF; clone_size: -; d_call: -; v_call: TRBV19; j_call: TRBJ2-2
cdr3_nt: TGTGCCAGCAGTTCGTGGACAGTGGAGCAGTACTTC; cdr3_aa: CASSSWTVEQYF; clone_size: -; d_call: -; v_call: TRBV28; j_call: TRBJ2-7
cdr3_nt: TGTGCCAGCAGCCAAGTGGTTAACGTAGCATCCGGCTTTTACGAGCAGTACTTC; cdr3_aa: CASSQVVNVASGFYEQYF; clone_size: -; d_call: -; v_call: TRBV3-1/TRBV3-2; j_call: TRBJ2-7
cdr3_nt: TGTGCCATCAGGGGCGGGAGGGCCAACTCCTACGAGCAGTACTTC; cdr3_aa: CAIRGGRANSYEQYF; clone_size: -; d_call: TRBD2; v_call: TRBV10-3; j_call: TRBJ2-7
cdr3_nt: TGTGCCAGCAGTTCCTCCGGGACAGGGAAAACCTACGAGCAGTACTTC; cdr3_aa: CASSSSGTGKTYEQYF; clone_size: -; d_call: TRBD1; v_call: TRBV28; j_call: TRBJ2-7
cdr3_nt: TGCAGCGTTGAAGATGGAAGACAGTTCACAGATACGCAGTATTTT; cdr3_aa: CSVEDGRQFTDTQYF; clone_size: once; d_call: -; v_call: TRBV29-1; j_call: TRBJ2-3
cdr3_nt: TGTGCCAGCAGCCTAGGGGGGGCGGGAGCAAGCAATGAGCAGTTCTTC; cdr3_aa: CASSLGGAGASNEQFF; clone_size: -; d_call: -; v_call: TRBV6-2/TRBV6-3; j_call: TRBJ2-1
cdr3_nt: TGTGCCAGCAGCTTACGGAGGGATGAGCAGTTCTTC; cdr3_aa: CASSLRRDEQFF; clone_size: -; d_call: -; v_call: TRBV11-2; j_call: TRBJ2-1
cdr3_nt: TGTGCCAGCAGCCCCCAGACTAGGAACAATGAGCAGTTCTTC; cdr3_aa: CASSPQTRNNEQFF; clone_size: -; d_call: -; v_call: TRBV7-3; j_call: TRBJ2-1
cdr3_nt: TGCGCCAGCAGCCAAATGCGGAGTCGGGAGACCCAGTACTTC; cdr3_aa: CASSQMRSRETQYF; clone_size: -; d_call: -; v_call: TRBV4-3; j_call: TRBJ2-5
cdr3_nt: TGTGCCAGCAGTCCGCTACTGATACAGGGGTCAGGGAGGAAATGGGCCAACGTCCTGACTTTC; cdr3_aa: CASSPLLIQGSGRKWANVLTF; clone_size: once; d_call: -; v_call: TRBV6-6; j_call: TRBJ2-6
cdr3_nt: TGTGCCAGCAGTTTTGGACAGGGAGTCCGTTCCCCCCTCTATGGCTACACCTTC; cdr3_aa: CASSFGQGVRSPLYGYTF; clone_size: -; d_call: TRBD1; v_call: TRBV28; j_call: TRBJ1-2
cdr3_nt: TGTGCCAGCAGATGGACTAGCGGGAGTGCGCACGAGCAGTACTTC; cdr3_aa: CASRWTSGSAHEQYF; clone_size: once; d_call: TRBD2; v_call: TRBV6-5; j_call: TRBJ2-7
cdr3_nt: TGTGCCAGCAGTTCCCCCTTAATAGCGGGAGACGAGCAGTACTTC; cdr3_aa: CASSSPLIAGDEQYF; clone_size: -; d_call: TRBD2; v_call: TRBV6-6; j_call: TRBJ2-7
cdr3_nt: TGTGCCAGCAGCAGAGTTCAGGGTTCACCCCTCCACTTT; cdr3_aa: CASSRVQGSPLHF; clone_size: -; d_call: -; v_call: TRBV7-9; j_call: TRBJ1-6